What follows are 18 T cell receptor beta chains derived from one specimen sequenced in a study of response to subunit inactivated influenza vaccine. TCRdb re-called the RT-PCR reads through MiXCR, storing one row per CDR3 protein. Here the sample spans some 800,000 distinct CDR3 sequences, around 20% being singletons. The material was PBMCs from blood, obtained roughly 5 days after vaccination. Receptor source: a man aged 45-60 years who received an inactivated influenza vaccine.

The rearrangement joins TRBV21-1 to TRBJ1-2; TRBD1, the D gene given by the table, was not confirmed from the DNA. TRBV21-1 is shown as a pseudogene. The CDR3 is 18 residues long. The CDR3 DNA reads as TGTGCCAGCAGCAAGGGAACAGGGGGCGCCGGGCAAGACTATGGCTACACCTTC. The encoded protein is CASSKGTGGAGQDYGYTF.

This clonotype was counted a few times. This chain joins TRBV12-3 or TRBV12-4 and TRBJ2-1, with a tentative D call TRBD1 (6 bases). Trimming took off 5 bases at V and 4 bases at J, with 15 bases between the two ends. The CDR3 loop spans 15 amino acids. The CDR3 DNA is TGTGCCAGCAGTGACACAGGGTCCCCGTACAATGAGCAGTTCTTC. It codes for CASSDTGSPYNEQFF.

The chain recombines TRBV25-1 with TRBJ2-3; 8 bases align to TRBD1. Germline lookup yields CDR1 MGHDK and CDR2 SYGVNS. The CDR3 totals 16 residues. With 2 bases clipped from V and 0 bases from J, the junction kept 4 bases outside the gene matches. CDR3 sequence reads: CASSEPQGVSTDTQYF. As DNA, the CDR3 is TGTGCCAGCAGTGAACCACAGGGGGTCAGCACAGATACGCAGTATTTT.

The rearrangement joins TRBV20-1 to TRBJ2-1; the D is unclear. Trimming pared 4 bases from V and 6 bases from J, leaving 7 bases between. The CDR3 length is 11 residues. CDR1 and CDR2 from the germline V gene are DFQATT and SNEGSKA (reference sequence). In nucleotides, the CDR3 is TGCAGTGCTAACAAAGCCAATGAGCAGTTCTTC. Amino acids: CSANKANEQFF.

The chain recombines TRBV5-1 with TRBJ2-1, with D possibly matching TRBD2 (6 bases). Germline values: CDR1 SGHRS, CDR2 YFSETQ. Trimming removed 3 bases from V and 6 bases from J, with 10 bases in between. This CDR3 is built from 13 residues. The CDR3 nucleotides are TGCGCCAGCAGCTGGCCGGGACTCAATGAGCAGTTCTTC. This translates into CASSWPGLNEQFF.

The chain has TRBV4-1 and TRBJ2-5, with D perhaps TRBD2 (6 bases). V was trimmed by 2 bases and J by 1 base, leaving 11 bases between them. Per the germline V gene, CDR1 is MGHRA and CDR2 is YSYEKL. The length of the CDR3 is 15 residues. CDR3 residues: CASSQPGTAQETQYF. The CDR3, as DNA: TGCGCCAGCAGCCAACCTGGGACTGCCCAAGAGACCCAGTACTTC.

This clonotype was seen a few times. CDR3 sequence (DNA): TGCAGCGTGAGAAGAGGCGGGGTAGGGGACAATGAGCAGTTCTTC. Translated, it gives CSVRRGGVGDNEQFF. The chain couples TRBV29-1 to TRBJ2-1, with D maybe TRBD2 (6 bases). The CDR3 spans 15 residues. The germline V gene encodes CDR1 SQVTM and CDR2 ANQGSEA. The V end was cut by 6 bases, the J end by 5 bases, with 20 bases between.

This clonotype showed up just a few times. The rearrangement uses TRBV7-8 and TRBJ2-7, with D tentatively TRBD1 (6 bases). V lost 6 bases and J 0 bases, leaving 12 bases between the germline ends. Germline CDR1 and CDR2: SGHVS and FQNEAQ. This CDR3 has 14 residues. CDR3 sequence (DNA): TGTGCCAGCAGTATAGACAGGAGCTCCTACGAGCAGTACTTC. Translating it yields CASSIDRSSYEQYF. The full variable domain, in which reference TRBV7-8 and TRBJ2-7 provide the parts outside the CDR3, is GAGVSQSPRYKVAKRGQDVALRCDPISGHVSLFWYQQALGQGPEFLTYFQNEAQLDKSGLPSDRFFAERPEGSVSTLKIQRTQQEDSAVYLCASSIDRSSYEQYFGPGTRLTVT.

This clonotype turned up a few times. The chain links TRBV20-1 to TRBJ2-7; 8 nucleotides align to TRBD1. The CDR3 is 13 residues long. The V gene's germline CDR1 is DFQATT and CDR2 SNEGSKA (reference sequence). The V segment lost 0 bases and the J segment 7 bases; nucleotides outside the gene matches: 5. DNA for the CDR3: TGCAGTGCTAGAGACGCCACAGGGGGGGAGCAGTACTTC. This encodes CSARDATGGEQYF.

There are a few counts of this clonotype. The rearrangement uses TRBV4-2 and TRBJ2-5; the match to TRBD2 covers 9 bases. Trimming took 2 bases from V and 1 from J; bases not matched to a gene: 5. Germline CDR1 is LGHNA and CDR2 is YNFKEQ. This CDR3 region has 16 residues. CDR3 protein: CASSQPRLAAQETQYF. In nucleotides, the CDR3 is TGTGCCAGCAGCCAACCTAGACTAGCGGCCCAAGAGACCCAGTACTTC.

The chain combines TRBV7-6 with TRBJ2-1, with D possibly matching TRBD2 (7 bases). CDR1 and CDR2 from the germline V gene are SGHVS and FNYEAQ. The CDR3 has 15 residues. Trimming removed 1 base at V and 7 bases at J, with 14 bases between. The CDR3 sequence: CASSLGRGGQNEQFF. Written as DNA, the CDR3 is TGTGCCAGCAGCTTAGGGAGGGGGGGCCAAAATGAGCAGTTCTTC.

This clonotype has more than one count but fewer than ten. V gene TRBV20-1 combines with J gene TRBJ2-7; unclear D gene. Germline V gives CDR1 DFQATT, CDR2 SNEGSKA (reference sequence). This CDR3 has 14 amino acids. Trimming removed 3 bases at V and 2 bases at J, with 14 bases between. The CDR3: CSASLRSAAYEQYF. In DNA, the CDR3 is TGCAGTGCTAGCCTCCGGTCGGCTGCCTACGAGCAGTACTTC.

In this sample, this clonotype turned up many times. This sequence joins TRBV12-3 or TRBV12-4 and TRBJ2-7, with D tentatively TRBD2 (6 bases). CDR3 length: 13 residues. Deletions cut 8 bases from V and 4 bases from J, with 15 bases between. In DNA, the CDR3 is TGTGCCAGCTCGGGACTGGAGAGTTACGAGCAGTACTTC. Translating gives CASSGLESYEQYF.

This clonotype has just a few counts. The chain combines TRBV29-1 with TRBJ2-3, with D tentatively TRBD2 (6 bases). The CDR3 contains 15 residues. Deletions cut 6 bases from V and 6 bases from J, with 22 bases between. CDR1 SQVTM and CDR2 ANQGSEA come from the germline V gene. The DNA for the CDR3 is TGCAGCGTCGCCCGGGCCAAAGGGGAGGTCGATACGCAGTATTTT. It encodes CSVARAKGEVDTQYF.

The chain carries TRBV5-1 and TRBJ1-2; D remains ambiguous. Per germline, CDR1 SGHRS and CDR2 YFSETQ. CDR3 length: 13 residues. V shed 5 bases and J shed 2 bases, with 10 bases lying between them. CDR3 loop: CASRGDSNYGYTF. CDR3 coding DNA: TGCGCCAGCAGAGGTGACTCAAACTATGGCTACACCTTC.

This clonotype turned up a few times. This chain uses TRBV7-2 with TRBJ2-2, with TRBD1 matching 9 bases. The CDR3 is made up of 14 amino acids. V trimming: 8 bases; J trimming: 4 bases; junction bases outside the gene matches: 5. Per germline, CDR1 SGHTA and CDR2 FQGNSA. CDR3 sequence (DNA): TGTGCCAGCGAGGGACAGGGCAGCACCGGGGAGCTGTTTTTT. Translating gives CASEGQGSTGELFF.

This clonotype came up a few times. The chain joins TRBV7-6 to TRBJ2-7; 9 bases are a match to TRBD2. CDR1 is SGHVS and CDR2 is FNYEAQ in the germline V gene. With 5 bases clipped from V and 1 base from J, the junction kept 9 bases outside the gene matches. This CDR3 has 16 amino acids. The CDR3 DNA follows: TGTGCCAGCAGCCCCCGAGCGGGAGGCTTATCCTACGAGCAGTACTTC. It specifies CASSPRAGGLSYEQYF.

This clonotype was counted a few times. The V call is TRBV6-2 or TRBV6-3, the J call TRBJ2-1; 15 bases align to TRBD2. Germline V gene lookup returns CDR1 MNHEY and CDR2 SVGEGT. CDR3 length: 17 amino acids. With 2 bases clipped from V and 9 bases from J, the junction kept 8 bases outside the gene matches. The CDR3 protein is CASSYPRTSGGAVEQFF. The DNA for the CDR3 is TGTGCCAGCAGTTACCCAAGGACTAGCGGGGGGGCCGTTGAGCAGTTCTTC.